This T cell receptor beta chain was recorded in a study of T cell repertoires in cytomegalovirus infection. TCRdb reanalysed the reads using MiXCR and keeps one entry per CDR3 protein. This sample carries some 160,000 distinct CDR3 sequences, approximately 17% of them seen once, and the ten largest clones take around 20%. This clonotype was detected ten times or more. CDR3 length equals 15 residues. CDR1 SGHVT and CDR2 SQSDAQ come from the germline V gene. V was clipped by 3 bases and J by 5 bases; unmatched bases: 4. The genes are TRBV7-4 and TRBJ2-5; the match to TRBD1 covers 12 bases. The clonotype originates from a human donor in good health (CMV status not recorded). Some clones in this sample may be carry-over from other donors' samples. The sequenced sample was CD8+ T cells from PBMCs. CDR3 DNA: TGTGCCAGCAGCTTGGGACAGGGGGCGTTTGAGACCCAGTACTTC. It specifies CASSLGQGAFETQYF.